Listed here are 13 T cell receptor beta chains from one sample, sequenced in a study of early T cells in non-severe SARS-CoV-2 infection. TCRdb re-derived calls from the 5' RACE reads in MiXCR, one entry per CDR3 protein. The sample includes fewer than 35,000 distinct CDR3 sequences, less than 4.5% of them seen just once. Input material: whole blood. Receptor source: an adult who was a healthcare worker with PCR-confirmed SARS-CoV-2 infection or an uninfected control (not recorded which).

This clonotype was seen at least ten times. The J gene is TRBJ2-6, the V gene TRBV6-6; no definite D call. Germline CDR1 is MNHNY and CDR2 is SVGAGI (reference sequence). V lost 7 bases, J lost 0 bases, and 16 bases lay in between. This CDR3 contains 17 residues. CDR3 bases: TGTGCCAGCACCCCCCATACCACCATCTCTGGGGCCAACGTCCTGACTTTC. This gives the protein CASTPHTTISGANVLTF.

The table lists this clonotype with many counts. The junction departs from the called germline gene at one end, perhaps through a read error. The chain recombines TRBV7-7 with TRBJ2-1; D unresolved. Germline assignment: CDR1 SSHAT and CDR2 FNYEAQ (reference sequence). This CDR3 has 14 residues. The CDR3 reads CASSAPEAVNEQFF. Written as DNA, the CDR3 is TGTGCTAGCAGCGCGCCCGAGGCTGTGAATGAGCAGTTCTTC.

This clonotype occurred many times. The rearrangement links TRBV6-1 to TRBJ1-6, with 9 nucleotides matching TRBD1. The length of the CDR3 is 14 residues. The germline V gene encodes CDR1 MNHNS and CDR2 SASEGT. Trimming removed 7 bases from V and 9 bases from J; junction bases left unmatched: 7. The CDR3 DNA sequence: TGTGCCAGCACCGAAACAGGGGGCTCTTCACCCCTCCACTTT. This translates into CASTETGGSSPLHF.

The gene calls are TRBV4-1 and TRBJ2-3; tentatively, D is TRBD1 (6 bases). V shed 1 base and J shed 3 bases, with 17 bases lying between them. Germline CDR1 MGHRA, CDR2 YSYEKL. This CDR3 region has 17 residues. This chain's CDR3 is CASSQVLSRGETDTQYF. For the CDR3, the DNA is TGCGCCAGCAGCCAAGTGCTGAGCAGGGGCGAAACAGATACGCAGTATTTT.

This clonotype came up many times. The genes are TRBV18 and TRBJ2-1, with D uncertain. This CDR3 has 13 residues. V shed 6 bases and J shed 5 bases, with 11 bases lying between them. The V gene's germline CDR1 is KGHSH and CDR2 LQKENI. CDR3 coding DNA: TGTGCCAGCTCTAAATCCCGGGACAATGAGCAGTTCTTC. Translated, it gives CASSKSRDNEQFF.

This clonotype was picked up many times. The V gene is TRBV3-1, the J gene TRBJ1-1, with TRBD1 matching 8 bases. The CDR3 contains 16 residues. V lost 0 bases and J lost 5; bases outside the gene matches: 8. Germline CDR1 and CDR2: LGHDT and YNNKEL (reference sequence). CDR3 region: CASSQDLGQGRTEAFF. Written as DNA, the CDR3 is TGTGCCAGCAGCCAAGATTTAGGACAGGGACGGACTGAAGCTTTCTTT.

This clonotype was found many times. The rearrangement joins TRBV7-8 to TRBJ1-1, with 7 bases fitting TRBD1. The germline gives CDR1 SGHVS, CDR2 FQNEAQ. The CDR3 has 15 residues. V trimming: 5 bases; J trimming: 4 bases; junction bases outside the gene matches: 10. As DNA, the CDR3 is TGTGCCAGCAGCCCGCCGGCCGACAGGGCCACTGAAGCTTTCTTT. Protein sequence: CASSPPADRATEAFF. Drawing the rest from reference TRBV7-8 and TRBJ1-1, the complete variable domain is GAGVSQSPRYKVAKRGQDVALRCDPISGHVSLFWYQQALGQGPEFLTYFQNEAQLDKSGLPSDRFFAERPEGSVSTLKIQRTQQEDSAVYLCASSPPADRATEAFFGQGTRLTVV.

There are many counts of this clonotype. The CDR3 here is CASSSRSSTNEKLFF. For the CDR3, the DNA is TGTGCCAGCAGCTCCCGGTCTTCAACTAATGAAAAACTGTTTTTT. The chain has TRBV7-2 and TRBJ1-4; D not resolved. Trimming cost V 4 bases and J 0 bases, with 9 bases left between them. This CDR3 region has 15 residues. Germline-derived CDR1 and CDR2 are SGHTA and FQGNSA.

This clonotype was found many times. The chain carries TRBV5-6 and TRBJ2-1; tentatively, D is TRBD2 (6 bases). V lost 2 bases and J 3 bases, leaving 12 bases between the germline ends. The V gene's germline CDR1 is SGHDT and CDR2 YYEEEE. The CDR3 length is 15 residues. The CDR3 here is CASSLRGSGYNEQFF. DNA of the CDR3: TGTGCCAGCAGCTTAAGGGGTAGCGGCTACAATGAGCAGTTCTTC. Variable domain in full (rest from reference TRBV5-6 and TRBJ2-1): DAGVTQSPTHLIKTRGQQVTLRCSPKSGHDTVSWYQQALGQGPQFIFQYYEEEERQRGNFPDRFSGHQFPNYSSELNVNALLLGDSALYLCASSLRGSGYNEQFFGPGTRLTVL.

This clonotype was seen ten or more times. This chain joins TRBV4-3 and TRBJ2-4; tentatively, D is TRBD1 or TRBD2 (5 bases each). Germline loops: CDR1 LGHNA, CDR2 YSLEER. V was clipped by 0 bases and J by 0 bases, with 9 bases between them. This CDR3 spans 16 amino acids. The CDR3 loop is CASSQDRGLAKNIQYF. The CDR3 DNA reads TGCGCCAGCAGCCAAGATCGGGGCTTAGCCAAAAACATTCAGTACTTC.

The table lists this clonotype with many counts. CDR3 residues: CASSPSLFYNEQFF. CDR3 nucleotide sequence: TGTGCCAGCAGTCCGAGCCTTTTCTACAATGAGCAGTTCTTC. This chain connects TRBV28 to TRBJ2-1; no reliable D call. Germline V gene sequence: CDR1 MDHEN, CDR2 SYDVKM. The CDR3 covers 14 residues. Trimming took 5 bases from V and 3 from J, leaving 11 bases between them. Full variable domain (remainder filled in from reference TRBV28 and TRBJ2-1): DVKVTQSSRYLVKRTGEKVFLECVQDMDHENMFWYRQDPGLGLRLIYFSYDVKMKEKGDIPEGYSVSREKKERFSLILESASTNQTSMYLCASSPSLFYNEQFFGPGTRLTVL.

This clonotype was observed a handful of times. This chain joins TRBV5-1 and TRBJ2-1, with 7 bases that match TRBD1. After removal of 4 bases from V and 13 bases from J, the junction contained 8 bases not matched to a gene. Germline V lookup: CDR1 SGHRS, CDR2 YFSETQ. The CDR3 totals 12 residues. The CDR3 loop reads CASSQTTGPQFF. The CDR3 DNA reads as TGCGCCAGCAGCCAAACGACAGGGCCCCAGTTCTTC.

This clonotype was seen ten or more times. This chain links TRBV19 with TRBJ2-3; 7 nucleotides match TRBD2. V shed 9 bases and J 0 bases; nucleotides not matched to a gene: 6. Per germline, CDR1 LNHDA and CDR2 SQIVND (reference sequence). There are 14 residues in the CDR3. The CDR3 region has the DNA TGTGCCAGGCGGGGGACGGCTAGCACAGATACGCAGTATTTT. Its translation: CARRGTASTDTQYF.